This TCR beta chain is from a study of blood T cell repertoires in COVID-19. Study-level background: Both acute and convalescent COVID-19 samples were obtained from the United States, Italy and Spain. T cells, B-cell-depleted T cells, or PBMCs supplied cDNA or gDNA.

CDR3 size: 14 residues. Germline CDR1 reads KGHSH; CDR2 reads LQKENI. V was clipped by 3 bases and J by 5 bases, with 13 bases between them. In the original processing: Reference gene primer amplification in the assay estimated nucleated cell counts. The method was immunoSEQ multiplex PCR; TCRdb's version includes in-frame clones alone and lacks a portion of them. From that table come the V and J calls and clone size; the DNA was used to work out D and trimming. This repertoire shows under 100,000 clones, 70% to 90% found once; its top ten account for about 4.5%. Material: peripheral blood. The clonotype comes from a man in his forties or fifties with active COVID-19. This chain joins TRBV18 and TRBJ2-5; D is possibly TRBD1 (5 bases). The CDR3 loop is CASSPPGSGETQYF. DNA for the CDR3: TGTGCCAGCTCACCCCCAGGGTCAGGGGAGACCCAGTACTTC.